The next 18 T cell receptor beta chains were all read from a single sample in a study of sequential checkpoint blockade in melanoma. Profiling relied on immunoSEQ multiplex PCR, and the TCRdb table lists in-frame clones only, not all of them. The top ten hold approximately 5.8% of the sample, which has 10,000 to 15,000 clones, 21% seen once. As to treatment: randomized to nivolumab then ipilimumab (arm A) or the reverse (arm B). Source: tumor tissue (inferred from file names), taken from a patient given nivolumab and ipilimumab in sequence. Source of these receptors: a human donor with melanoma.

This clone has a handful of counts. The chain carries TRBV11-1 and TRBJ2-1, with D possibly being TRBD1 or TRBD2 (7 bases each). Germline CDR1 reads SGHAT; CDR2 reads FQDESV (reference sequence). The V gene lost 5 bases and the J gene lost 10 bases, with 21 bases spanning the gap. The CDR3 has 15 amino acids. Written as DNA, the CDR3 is TGTGCCAGCAGCAGGGGGCTAGCGGCCATGGGGGAGCAGTTCTTC. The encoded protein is CASSRGLAAMGEQFF.

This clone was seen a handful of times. This chain's CDR3 is CASSYSAQSTDTQYF. The CDR3 coding sequence is TGTGCCAGCAGTTACTCCGCCCAGTCCACAGATACGCAGTATTTT. This sequence joins TRBV6-8 and TRBJ2-3; D unresolved. CDR3 length: 15 amino acids. Germline CDR1 MNHGY, CDR2 SAAAGT. Trimming stripped 0 bases from V and 2 bases from J, with 9 bases between.

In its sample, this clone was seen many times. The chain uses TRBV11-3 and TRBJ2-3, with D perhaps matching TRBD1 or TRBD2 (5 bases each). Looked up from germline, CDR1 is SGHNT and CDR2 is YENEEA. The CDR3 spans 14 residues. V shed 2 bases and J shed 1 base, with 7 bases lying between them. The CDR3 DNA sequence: TGTGCCAGCAGCTTAAGGGACCGCACAGATACGCAGTATTTT. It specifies CASSLRDRTDTQYF.

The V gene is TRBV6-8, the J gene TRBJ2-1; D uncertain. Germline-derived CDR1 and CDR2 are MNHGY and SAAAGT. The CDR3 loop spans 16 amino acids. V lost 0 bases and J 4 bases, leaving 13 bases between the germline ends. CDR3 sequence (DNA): TGTGCCAGCAGTTACTCGGCGGCTAATCCATACAATGAGCAGTTCTTC. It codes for CASSYSAANPYNEQFF.

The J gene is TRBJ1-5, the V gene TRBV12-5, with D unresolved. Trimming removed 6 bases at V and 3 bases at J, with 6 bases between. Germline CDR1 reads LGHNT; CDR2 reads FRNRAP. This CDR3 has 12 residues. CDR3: CASGVNNQPQHF. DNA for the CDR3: TGTGCTAGTGGCGTTAACAATCAGCCCCAGCATTTT.

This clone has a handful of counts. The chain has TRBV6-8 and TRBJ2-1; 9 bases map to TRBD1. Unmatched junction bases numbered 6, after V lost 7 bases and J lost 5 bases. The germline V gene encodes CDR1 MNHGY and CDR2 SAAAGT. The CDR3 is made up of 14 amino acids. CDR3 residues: CASTAGQGNNEQFF. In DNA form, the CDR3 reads TGTGCCAGCACTGCGGGACAGGGCAACAATGAGCAGTTCTTC.

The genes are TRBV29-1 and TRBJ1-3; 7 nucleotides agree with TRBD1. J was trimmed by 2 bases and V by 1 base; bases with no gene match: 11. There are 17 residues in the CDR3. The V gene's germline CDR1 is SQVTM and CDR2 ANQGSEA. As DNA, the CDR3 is TGCAGCGTTGAAGGAGGGGACAGTTACCCTCCTGGAAACACCATATATTTT. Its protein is CSVEGGDSYPPGNTIYF.

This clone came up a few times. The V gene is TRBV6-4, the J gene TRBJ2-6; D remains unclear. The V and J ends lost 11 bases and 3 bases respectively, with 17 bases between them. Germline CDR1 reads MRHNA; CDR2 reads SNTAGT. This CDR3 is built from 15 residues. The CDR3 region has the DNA TGTGCCGTAAGAAATGAGCTAATTGGGGCCAACGTCCTGACTTTC. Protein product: CAVRNELIGANVLTF.

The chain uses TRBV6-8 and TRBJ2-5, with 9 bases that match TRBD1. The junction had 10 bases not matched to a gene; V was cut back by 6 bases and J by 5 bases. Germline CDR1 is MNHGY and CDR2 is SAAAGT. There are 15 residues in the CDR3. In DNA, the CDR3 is TGTGCCAGCAGGGCGGGGACAGGGAGATTGGAGACCCAGTACTTC. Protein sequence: CASRAGTGRLETQYF.

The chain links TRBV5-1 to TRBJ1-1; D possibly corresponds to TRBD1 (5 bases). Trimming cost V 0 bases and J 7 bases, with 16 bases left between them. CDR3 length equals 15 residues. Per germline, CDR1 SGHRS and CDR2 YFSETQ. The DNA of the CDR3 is TGCGCCAGCAGCTTGGAGACAGCCCTCCCAGGTGAAGCTTTCTTT. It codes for CASSLETALPGEAFF.

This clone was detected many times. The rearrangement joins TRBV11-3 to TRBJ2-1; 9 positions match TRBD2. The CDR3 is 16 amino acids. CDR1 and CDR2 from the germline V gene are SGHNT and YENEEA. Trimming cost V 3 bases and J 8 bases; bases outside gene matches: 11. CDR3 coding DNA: TGTGCCAGCAGCTTGAAGTTCTCTAGCGGGAAGGATGAGCAGTTCTTC. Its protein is CASSLKFSSGKDEQFF.

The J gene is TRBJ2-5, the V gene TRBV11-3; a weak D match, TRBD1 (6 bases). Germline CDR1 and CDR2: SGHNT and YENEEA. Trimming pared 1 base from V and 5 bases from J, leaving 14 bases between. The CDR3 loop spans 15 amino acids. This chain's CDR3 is CASSLGIQGPETQYF. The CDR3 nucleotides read TGTGCCAGCAGCTTAGGGATACAGGGTCCGGAGACCCAGTACTTC.

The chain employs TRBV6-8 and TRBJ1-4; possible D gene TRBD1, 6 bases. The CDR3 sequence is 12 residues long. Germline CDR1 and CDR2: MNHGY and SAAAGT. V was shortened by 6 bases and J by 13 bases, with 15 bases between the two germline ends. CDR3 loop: CASRADSGGLFF. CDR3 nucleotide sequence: TGTGCCAGCAGGGCGGACAGCGGTGGACTGTTTTTT.

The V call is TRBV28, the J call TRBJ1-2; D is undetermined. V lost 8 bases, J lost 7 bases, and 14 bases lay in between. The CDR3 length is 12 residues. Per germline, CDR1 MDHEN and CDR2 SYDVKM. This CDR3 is CASSFGETGYTF. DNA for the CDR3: TGTGCCAGCTCATTCGGGGAAACTGGCTACACCTTC.

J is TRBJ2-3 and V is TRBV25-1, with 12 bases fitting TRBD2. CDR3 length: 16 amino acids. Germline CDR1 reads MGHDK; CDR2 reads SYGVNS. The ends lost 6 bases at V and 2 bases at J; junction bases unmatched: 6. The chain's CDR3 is CASRIGLAGYTDTQYF. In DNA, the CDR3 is TGTGCCAGCAGGATAGGACTAGCGGGATACACAGATACGCAGTATTTT.

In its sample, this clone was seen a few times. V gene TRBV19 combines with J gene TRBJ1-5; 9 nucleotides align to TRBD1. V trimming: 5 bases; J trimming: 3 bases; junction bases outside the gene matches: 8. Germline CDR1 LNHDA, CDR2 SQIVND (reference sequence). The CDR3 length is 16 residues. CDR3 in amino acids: CASSARDRVDNQPQHF. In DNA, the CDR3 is TGTGCCAGTAGTGCCCGGGACAGGGTCGACAATCAGCCCCAGCATTTT.

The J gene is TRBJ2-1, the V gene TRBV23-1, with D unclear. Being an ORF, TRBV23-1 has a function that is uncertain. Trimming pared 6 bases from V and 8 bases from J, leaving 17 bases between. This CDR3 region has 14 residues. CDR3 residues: CASSHLSSSHEQFF. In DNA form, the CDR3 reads TGCGCCAGCAGCCATCTCAGCAGTAGCCATGAGCAGTTCTTC.

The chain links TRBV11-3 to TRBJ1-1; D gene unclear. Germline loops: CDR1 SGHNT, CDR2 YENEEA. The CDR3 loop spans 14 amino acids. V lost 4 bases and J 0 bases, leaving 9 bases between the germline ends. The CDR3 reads CASSSQAMNTEAFF. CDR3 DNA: TGTGCCAGCAGCTCCCAGGCCATGAACACTGAAGCTTTCTTT.